A selection of T cell receptor beta chains follows, all from one sample in a study of OX40 agonist ivuxolimab in advanced cancers. Repertoires were generated with immunoSEQ multiplex PCR, while TCRdb's copy carries only in-frame clones and drops some. The sample gives about 40,000 clones, around 89% of which show up once; 23% is in the top ten. Sequenced here: CD4+ or CD8+ T cells sorted from blood, sampled in a trial of the OX40 agonist ivuxolimab. All receptors come from an adult with an advanced solid tumor such as melanoma, head and neck, liver or kidney cancer. The CDR3 runs from the conserved cysteine through the conserved F or W. Each record gives: CDR3 DNA, CDR3 protein, J gene, D gene, clone size, V gene. D genes are given only for firm matches. A clone size is listed for some rows: how often the clone was seen (once, few, many), or a class if it is expanded.

DNA: TGTGCCAGCAGCAGAGGGCTAGCGGGAGCCACCGGGGAGCTGTTTTTT
CDR3: CASSRGLAGATGELFF
J: TRBJ2-2
D: TRBD2
size: .
V: TRBV7-3

DNA: TGTGCCAGCAGAACAGGGGGCGAGGAAGAGACCCAGTACTTC
CDR3: CASRTGGEEETQYF
J: TRBJ2-5
D: TRBD1
size: .
V: TRBV6-5

DNA: TGTGCCAGCAGGCTAGCGGGAGGTACCTACAATGAGCAGTTCTTC
CDR3: CASRLAGGTYNEQFF
J: TRBJ2-1
D: TRBD2
size: .
V: TRBV7-6

DNA: TGTGCCAGCAGTTTACAGGGAGTCACTGAAGCTTTCTTT
CDR3: CASSLQGVTEAFF
J: TRBJ1-1
D: .
size: .
V: TRBV27

DNA: TGCAGCGTTGCGACAGGGGGCGGGAATCAGCCCCAGCATTTT
CDR3: CSVATGGGNQPQHF
J: TRBJ1-5
D: TRBD1
size: .
V: TRBV29-1

DNA: TGCGCCAGCAGCCAATACGGACTAGCGTTCAATAAGCAGTTCTTC
CDR3: CASSQYGLAFNKQFF
J: TRBJ2-1
D: TRBD2
size: .
V: TRBV4-1

DNA: TGTGCCAGCAGTTTCACGGAATTGAATCAGCCCCAGCATTTT
CDR3: CASSFTELNQPQHF
J: TRBJ1-5
D: .
size: .
V: TRBV28

DNA: TGTGCCAGCAGCCCCCGGGACAGGACCTACGAGCAGTACTTC
CDR3: CASSPRDRTYEQYF
J: TRBJ2-7
D: TRBD1
size: .
V: TRBV9

DNA: TGTGCCAGCAGTTACTCGTCGCAGGCTGAAAAACTGTTTTTT
CDR3: CASSYSSQAEKLFF
J: TRBJ1-4
D: .
size: .
V: TRBV6-5

DNA: TGTGCCAGCAGGCGCACTAGCGGGAGATCCCACGAGCAGTACTTC
CDR3: CASRRTSGRSHEQYF
J: TRBJ2-7
D: TRBD2
size: .
V: TRBV28

DNA: TGTGCCAGCAGCTTAGAAGACGCCGCCTGGTACAATGAGCAGTTCTTC
CDR3: CASSLEDAAWYNEQFF
J: TRBJ2-1
D: .
size: .
V: TRBV11-2

DNA: TGTGCCTGGAAAGGTGGACAGTCCCGCTACAATGAGCAGTTCTTC
CDR3: CAWKGGQSRYNEQFF
J: TRBJ2-1
D: .
size: few
V: TRBV30

DNA: TGTGCCAGCAGCCCATATCCCGGGACAGGGGTCAATGAGCAGTTCTTC
CDR3: CASSPYPGTGVNEQFF
J: TRBJ2-1
D: TRBD1
size: .
V: TRBV9

DNA: TGCGCCAGCAGCTTGAAACAAACTAGCACAGATACGCAGTATTTT
CDR3: CASSLKQTSTDTQYF
J: TRBJ2-3
D: .
size: .
V: TRBV5-1

DNA: TGTGCCAGCAGCCCCTACAGAGGCACTGAAGCTTTCTTT
CDR3: CASSPYRGTEAFF
J: TRBJ1-1
D: .
size: .
V: TRBV7-9

DNA: TGTGCCAGCAGTAGTAGCTCCTACAATGAGCAGTTCTTC
CDR3: CASSSSSYNEQFF
J: TRBJ2-1
D: .
size: .
V: TRBV6-6